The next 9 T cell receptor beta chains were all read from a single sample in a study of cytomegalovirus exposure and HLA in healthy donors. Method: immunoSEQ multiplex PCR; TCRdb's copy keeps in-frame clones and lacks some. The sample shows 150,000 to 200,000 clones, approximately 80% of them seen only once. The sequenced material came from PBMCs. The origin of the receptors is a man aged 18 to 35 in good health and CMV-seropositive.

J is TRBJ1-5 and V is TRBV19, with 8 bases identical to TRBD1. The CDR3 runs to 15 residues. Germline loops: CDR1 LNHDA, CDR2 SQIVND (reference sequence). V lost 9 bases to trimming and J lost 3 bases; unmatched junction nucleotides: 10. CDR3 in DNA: TGTGCCAGAGGGACAGGAATCCCCCACAATCAGCCCCAGCATTTT. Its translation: CARGTGIPHNQPQHF.

This CDR3 reads CASSLGRGPGTDTQYF. CDR3 nucleotides: TGTGCCAGCAGCTTGGGGCGAGGGCCTGGCACAGATACGCAGTATTTT. The gene calls are TRBV5-4 and TRBJ2-3; possibly TRBD2 for D (5 bases). This CDR3 region has 16 residues. Trimming removed 0 bases at V and 1 base at J, with 12 bases between. The V gene's germline CDR1 is SGHNT and CDR2 YYREEE (reference sequence).

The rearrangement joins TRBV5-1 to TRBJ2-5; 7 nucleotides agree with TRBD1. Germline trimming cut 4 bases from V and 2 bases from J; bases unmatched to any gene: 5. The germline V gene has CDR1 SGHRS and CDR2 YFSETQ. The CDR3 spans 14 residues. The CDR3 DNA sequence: TGCGCCAGCAGCCTGGGACAGCTTCAAGAGACCCAGTACTTC. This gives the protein CASSLGQLQETQYF.

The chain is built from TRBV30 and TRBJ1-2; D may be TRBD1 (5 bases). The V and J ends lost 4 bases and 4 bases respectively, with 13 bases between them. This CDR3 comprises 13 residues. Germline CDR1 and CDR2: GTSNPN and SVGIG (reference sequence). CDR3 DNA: TGTGCCTGGACCGCGGGACGGATCTATGGCTACACCTTC. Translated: CAWTAGRIYGYTF.

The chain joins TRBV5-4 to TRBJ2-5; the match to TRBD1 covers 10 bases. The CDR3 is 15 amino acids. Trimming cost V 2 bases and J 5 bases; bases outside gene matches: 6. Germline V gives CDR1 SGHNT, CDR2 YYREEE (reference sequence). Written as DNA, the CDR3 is TGTGCCAGCAGCTTATCGACAGGGGGCAGGGAGACCCAGTACTTC. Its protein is CASSLSTGGRETQYF.

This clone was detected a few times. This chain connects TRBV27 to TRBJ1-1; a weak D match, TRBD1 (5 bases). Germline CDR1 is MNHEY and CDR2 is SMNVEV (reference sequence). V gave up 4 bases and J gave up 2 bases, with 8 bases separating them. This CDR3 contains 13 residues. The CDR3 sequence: CASSWRGNTEAFF. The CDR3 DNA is TGTGCCAGCAGTTGGAGGGGAAACACTGAAGCTTTCTTT.

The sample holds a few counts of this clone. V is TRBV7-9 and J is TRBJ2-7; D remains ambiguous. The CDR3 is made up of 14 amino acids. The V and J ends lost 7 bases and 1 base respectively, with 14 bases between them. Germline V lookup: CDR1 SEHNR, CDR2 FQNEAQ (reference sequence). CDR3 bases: TGTGCCAGCACCCGCGACACGAAGTCCTACGAGCAGTACTTC. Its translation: CASTRDTKSYEQYF.

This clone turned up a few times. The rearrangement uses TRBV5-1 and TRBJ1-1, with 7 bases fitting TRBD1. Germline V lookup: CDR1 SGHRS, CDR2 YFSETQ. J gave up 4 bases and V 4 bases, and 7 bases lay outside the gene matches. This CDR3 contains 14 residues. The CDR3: CASSITGAGTEAFF. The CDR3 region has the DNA TGCGCCAGCAGCATTACAGGGGCAGGCACTGAAGCTTTCTTT.

CDR3 DNA sequence: TGTGCCAGCAGCCCCGGATTAGGGGGACAGCCCCAGCATTTT. This sequence encodes CASSPGLGGQPQHF. The chain carries TRBV9 and TRBJ1-5; D perhaps matches TRBD1 (6 bases). V lost 4 bases and J 7 bases, leaving 15 bases between the germline ends. Per germline, CDR1 SGDLS and CDR2 YYNGEE. The CDR3 contains 14 residues.